Below, 27 T cell receptor beta chains from the same sample are listed, as sequenced in a study of patients and donors after allogeneic stem cell transplantation. TCRdb reprocessed the RT-PCR reads with MiXCR, giving one entry per CDR3 protein. The sample carries around 200,000 distinct CDR3 sequences, around two fifths recorded once. Sequencing was done on a sample of blood, either unsorted or a sorted T cell fraction (not recorded which). The receptors derive from a human donor who was either an allogeneic HSCT recipient or a stem cell or donor lymphocyte infusion donor (not recorded which). It is not recorded whose cells these are; they may come from a transplant donor.

This clonotype was found a few times. This chain uses TRBV2 with TRBJ1-6, with a possible D match to TRBD1 (5 bases). The CDR3 has 14 amino acids. The V gene's germline CDR1 is SNHLY and CDR2 FYNNEI. V was shortened by 6 bases and J by 9 bases, with 15 bases between the two germline ends. The CDR3 nucleotides are TGTGCCAGCAGACGGTCCAGGGATGGTTCACCCCTCCACTTT. Translating it yields CASRRSRDGSPLHF. Looking up the rest from reference TRBV2 and TRBJ1-6 gives the full variable domain: EPEVTQTPSHQVTQMGQEVILRCVPISNHLYFYWYRQILGQKVEFLVSFYNNEISEKSEIFDDQFSVERPDGSNFTLKIRSTKLEDSAMYFCASRRSRDGSPLHFGNGTRLTVT.

V is TRBV4-3 and J is TRBJ2-3; no clear D. The germline gives CDR1 LGHNA, CDR2 YSLEER. Trimming shortened V by 4 bases and J by 1 base, and 9 bases separated the two germline ends. This CDR3 comprises 14 residues. The CDR3 DNA reads TGCGCCAGCAGCCTCCGCCCCCGCACAGATACGCAGTATTTT. Its protein product is CASSLRPRTDTQYF.

The CDR3 DNA is TGCAGCGTCCTAGAGGGCTACACCTTC. This codes for CSVLEGYTF. The chain recombines TRBV29-1 with TRBJ1-2; no definite D call. Trimming took off 6 bases at V and 8 bases at J, with 7 bases between the two ends. Germline CDR1 is SQVTM and CDR2 is ANQGSEA. The CDR3 runs 9 residues.

The chain combines TRBV2 with TRBJ1-2; 7 bases agree with TRBD1. Losses at the gene ends were 0 bases for V and 8 bases for J; bases not matched to a gene: 6. Germline loops: CDR1 SNHLY, CDR2 FYNNEI. The CDR3 contains 14 residues. The CDR3 sequence: CASSEASNRGGYTF. The CDR3 bases are TGTGCCAGCAGTGAAGCGTCAAACAGGGGAGGCTACACCTTC. Complete variable domain (other parts from reference TRBV2 and TRBJ1-2): EPEVTQTPSHQVTQMGQEVILRCVPISNHLYFYWYRQILGQKVEFLVSFYNNEISEKSEIFDDQFSVERPDGSNFTLKIRSTKLEDSAMYFCASSEASNRGGYTFGSGTRLTVV.

This chain connects TRBV4-1 to TRBJ2-2; maybe TRBD2 (5 bases). The CDR3 is 14 residues long. Trimming took off 1 base at V and 10 bases at J, with 13 bases between the two ends. Germline CDR1 and CDR2: MGHRA and YSYEKL. The CDR3 sequence: CASSQARTSVELFF. The CDR3 bases are TGCGCCAGCAGCCAAGCCCGGACTTCAGTGGAGCTGTTTTTT.

The J gene is TRBJ1-5, the V gene TRBV5-1, with 12 bases that match TRBD1. V shed 3 bases, J shed 6 bases, and the junction held 1 base outside the gene matches. Germline CDR1 SGHRS, CDR2 YFSETQ. This CDR3 has 14 amino acids. CDR3 amino acids: CASSSGQGAQPQHF. The DNA for the CDR3 is TGCGCCAGCAGCTCGGGACAGGGGGCTCAGCCCCAGCATTTT. The full variable domain, in which reference TRBV5-1 and TRBJ1-5 provide the parts outside the CDR3, is KAGVTQTPRYLIKTRGQQVTLSCSPISGHRSVSWYQQTPGQGLQFLFEYFSETQRNKGNFPGRFSGRQFSNSRSEMNVSTLELGDSALYLCASSSGQGAQPQHFGDGTRLSIL.

The V call is TRBV5-1, the J call TRBJ2-7; unclear D gene. The CDR3 length is 13 residues. With 5 bases removed from V and 5 bases from J, the gap between germline ends came to 14 bases. The V gene's germline CDR1 is SGHRS and CDR2 YFSETQ. The CDR3: CASSSDEVNEQYF. CDR3 nucleotides: TGCGCCAGCAGTTCCGATGAGGTCAACGAGCAGTACTTC.

This clonotype was picked up a small number of times. J is TRBJ2-1 and V is TRBV4-2; 7 bases are a match to TRBD2. Trimming took 1 base from V and 5 from J; bases not matched to a gene: 8. The CDR3 covers 16 residues. Germline CDR1 is LGHNA and CDR2 is YNFKEQ. CDR3 region: CASSQVQRGGHNEQFF. The CDR3 region has the DNA TGTGCCAGCAGCCAAGTGCAGCGGGGAGGCCACAATGAGCAGTTCTTC.

Turning to this clonotype: A junction boundary mismatches the germline segment, possibly from a read error. The V gene is TRBV7-9, the J gene TRBJ1-1; D gene uncertain. This CDR3 has 11 residues. CDR1 and CDR2 from the germline V gene are SEHNR and FQNEAQ (reference sequence). CDR3 residues: CAGSPWTEAFF. The CDR3 DNA follows: TGTGCCGGCAGCCCGTGGACTGAAGCTTTCTTT.

This clonotype was seen a few times. The chain couples TRBV27 to TRBJ1-1; no firm D call. The germline V gene has CDR1 MNHEY and CDR2 SMNVEV (reference sequence). V was cut by 3 bases and J by 3 bases, with 5 bases left in between. There are 12 residues in the CDR3. The CDR3 sequence is CASSFYYTEAFF. CDR3 DNA sequence: TGTGCCAGCAGTTTCTATTACACTGAAGCTTTCTTT.

V is TRBV7-2 and J is TRBJ1-4; TRBD1 agrees at 8 bases. Germline CDR1 is SGHTA and CDR2 is FQGNSA. There are 15 residues in the CDR3. V lost 5 bases to trimming and J lost 6 bases; unmatched junction nucleotides: 8. CDR3 sequence: CASSPWTGSYEKLFF. The CDR3 nucleotides read TGTGCCAGCAGCCCCTGGACAGGGTCTTATGAAAAACTGTTTTTT.

V is TRBV18 and J is TRBJ1-5; possibly TRBD1 for D (6 bases). V was pared by 3 bases and J by 3 bases, with 9 bases between. Looked up from germline, CDR1 is KGHSH and CDR2 is LQKENI. The CDR3 totals 14 residues. The CDR3 is CASSPDSANQPQHF. The CDR3, as DNA: TGTGCCAGCTCACCGGACAGCGCCAATCAGCCCCAGCATTTT. The complete variable domain, with remaining parts taken from reference TRBV18 and TRBJ1-5, reads NAGVMQNPRHLVRRRGQEARLRCSPMKGHSHVYWYRQLPEEGLKFMVYLQKENIIDESGMPKERFSAEFPKEGPSILRIQQVVRGDSAAYFCASSPDSANQPQHFGDGTRLSIL.

The V gene is TRBV29-1, the J gene TRBJ1-1; TRBD1 is a possible D gene (5 bases). CDR3 size: 13 residues. Trimming cost V 6 bases and J 5 bases, with 16 bases left between them. Germline V gene data show CDR1 as SQVTM and CDR2 as ANQGSEA. CDR3 nucleotides: TGCAGCGTCATCAGGGATCCGGGGACTGAAGCTTTCTTT. Translated, it gives CSVIRDPGTEAFF.

The rearrangement joins TRBV6-4 to TRBJ2-1, with TRBD1 identical over 9 bases. The germline V gene encodes CDR1 MRHNA and CDR2 SNTAGT. The CDR3 loop spans 17 amino acids. After removal of 1 base from V and 4 bases from J, the junction contained 8 bases not matched to a gene. CDR3 coding DNA: TGTGCCAGCAGTGACTACCCGACAGGGGGGGCATACAATGAGCAGTTCTTC. This sequence encodes CASSDYPTGGAYNEQFF.

This clonotype was seen a handful of times. This chain joins TRBV29-1 and TRBJ1-2, with TRBD1 identical over 8 bases. The ends lost 7 bases at V and 5 bases at J; junction bases unmatched: 9. The CDR3 extends over 13 amino acids. Germline CDR1 reads SQVTM; CDR2 reads ANQGSEA. CDR3 DNA sequence: TGCAGCGCATGGACAGGGCGACTATATGGCTACACCTTC. Amino acids: CSAWTGRLYGYTF.

The chain has TRBV20-1 and TRBJ1-5; 7 bases are a match to TRBD1. Germline trimming cut 4 bases from V and 3 bases from J; bases unmatched to any gene: 6. The germline V gene encodes CDR1 DFQATT and CDR2 SNEGSKA (reference sequence). The CDR3 extends over 14 amino acids. CDR3 DNA: TGCAGTGCTACCCCCGGGACAGACAATCAGCCCCAGCATTTT. The encoded protein is CSATPGTDNQPQHF.

The chain is built from TRBV15 and TRBJ1-2; tentatively, D is TRBD1 (5 bases). This CDR3 contains 16 residues. In germline, CDR1 is LNHNV, CDR2 YYDKDF (reference sequence). V dropped 3 bases and J dropped 7 bases, with 21 bases sitting between them. DNA for the CDR3: TGTGCCACCAGCAGCGTCCGGGGGAACTCGGGTCCTGGCTACACCTTC. Protein product: CATSSVRGNSGPGYTF.

There are a few counts of this clonotype. The chain has TRBV5-4 and TRBJ1-2; D may be TRBD1 (5 bases). V shed 0 bases and J shed 3 bases, with 6 bases lying between them. The CDR3 sequence is 13 residues long. Germline lookup yields CDR1 SGHNT and CDR2 YYREEE (reference sequence). Here the CDR3 reads CASSLEGDYGYTF. The CDR3, as DNA: TGTGCCAGCAGCTTGGAAGGGGACTATGGCTACACCTTC.

The rearrangement joins TRBV24-1 to TRBJ1-2; D remains ambiguous. This CDR3 is built from 13 residues. The germline V gene has CDR1 KGHDR and CDR2 SFDVKD. Between the trimmed V and J ends, which lost 5 bases and 6 bases, there was a span of 12 bases. The CDR3 DNA sequence: TGTGCCACCAGTGCCGCGACGTGGGATGGCTACACCTTC. Encoded protein: CATSAATWDGYTF.

The CDR3 loop reads CASSQGLSSDEQFF. The CDR3 region has the DNA TGTGCCAGCAGCCAAGGTTTGAGTAGCGATGAGCAGTTCTTC. The J gene is TRBJ2-1, the V gene TRBV3-1, with a tentative D call TRBD2 (5 bases). The CDR3 length is 14 residues. Trimming cost V 1 base and J 8 bases, with 12 bases left between them. Germline loops: CDR1 LGHDT, CDR2 YNNKEL (reference sequence).

In its sample, this clonotype was seen a few times. The J gene is TRBJ1-3, the V gene TRBV5-1, with a weak D call TRBD1 (5 bases). CDR3 length: 16 amino acids. The V gene lost 1 base and the J gene lost 0 bases, with 11 bases spanning the gap. CDR1 and CDR2 from the germline V gene are SGHRS and YFSETQ. The CDR3 loop is CASSLTGQNSGNTIYF. DNA of the CDR3: TGCGCCAGCAGCTTGACGGGGCAGAACTCTGGAAACACCATATATTTT.

The CDR3 DNA reads as TGTGCCAGCAGCTCCACTAGCGGCACAGCGGCGCAGTATTTT. This sequence encodes CASSSTSGTAAQYF. The V and J genes are TRBV11-2 and TRBJ2-3; 8 bases fit TRBD2. CDR1 is SGHAT, CDR2 FQNNGV, per germline. J gave up 10 bases and V 4 bases, and 10 bases lay outside the gene matches. This CDR3 is 14 amino acids long.

This chain connects TRBV2 to TRBJ1-6; 10 bases fit TRBD1. J lost 9 bases, V lost 6 bases, and 5 bases had no gene match. Germline V gives CDR1 SNHLY, CDR2 FYNNEI. The CDR3 has 14 residues. CDR3 in DNA: TGTGCCAGCAGACGCGGGACAGGGGTTTCACCCCTCCACTTT. Its protein is CASRRGTGVSPLHF.

The chain combines TRBV4-2 with TRBJ2-7, with 9 bases matching TRBD1. The CDR3 is 15 residues long. Per the germline V gene, CDR1 is LGHNA and CDR2 is YNFKEQ. The trim removed 1 base at V and 6 bases at J, leaving 7 bases unmatched. CDR3 protein: CASSQGTGAASEQYF. CDR3 in DNA: TGTGCCAGCAGCCAAGGGACAGGGGCCGCCTCCGAGCAGTACTTC.

This clonotype has a handful of counts. This chain links TRBV6-5 with TRBJ1-6; D unresolved. The CDR3 sequence is 15 residues long. The V and J ends lost 5 bases and 7 bases respectively, with 15 bases between them. In germline, CDR1 is MNHEY, CDR2 SVGAGI. CDR3: CASSTSGLPNSPLHF. The DNA of the CDR3 is TGTGCCAGCAGTACCTCAGGATTGCCGAATTCACCCCTCCACTTT.

The V call is TRBV7-2, the J call TRBJ2-5; D gene unclear. CDR3 length: 13 amino acids. Trimming stripped 2 bases from V and 7 bases from J, with 11 bases between. In germline, CDR1 is SGHTA, CDR2 FQGNSA. This CDR3 is CASSLKLGVTQYF. The CDR3 DNA reads as TGTGCCAGCAGCTTAAAACTTGGCGTGACCCAGTACTTC.

The chain joins TRBV5-1 to TRBJ2-7; 8 bases are a match to TRBD1. With V trimmed by 0 bases and J by 0 bases, 11 bases remained unmatched. CDR1 and CDR2 (germline): SGHRS, YFSETQ. This CDR3 contains 18 residues. CDR3 residues: CASSLDEFGRGRSYEQYF. The CDR3 bases are TGCGCCAGCAGCTTGGATGAATTTGGCAGGGGGCGCTCCTACGAGCAGTACTTC.